The 21 T cell receptor beta chains below come from one sample, sequenced in a study of blood T cell repertoires in COVID-19. TCRdb keeps only in-frame clones here, not all; method: immunoSEQ multiplex PCR. The profile covers about 91,000 clones, with around nine tenths appearing a single time and about 7.6% taken by the ten largest. The specimen sequenced was peripheral blood. All receptors come from a woman in her 70s with acute or convalescent COVID-19.

The chain recombines TRBV20-1 with TRBJ2-5, with a possible D match to TRBD2 (6 bases). The V end lost 3 bases, the J end lost 5 bases, and 16 bases lay between the germline ends. The CDR3 extends over 14 amino acids. Germline CDR1 and CDR2: DFQATT and SNEGSKA (reference sequence). The CDR3 spells CSASLLGGRETQYF. CDR3 DNA sequence: TGCAGTGCTAGTCTTCTCGGGGGTAGGGAGACCCAGTACTTC.

The table lists this clone with a count of one. The chain's CDR3 is CSVQQGAYGYTF. The CDR3 DNA reads TGCAGCGTCCAACAGGGAGCCTATGGCTACACCTTC. This rearrangement joins TRBV29-1 to TRBJ1-2, with a possible D match to TRBD1 (6 bases). Germline lookup yields CDR1 SQVTM and CDR2 ANQGSEA. This CDR3 has 12 amino acids. The V gene lost 6 bases and the J gene lost 4 bases, with 12 bases spanning the gap.

The CDR3 DNA sequence: TGTGCCTGGAGTGTACCGAGGAATTCACCCCTCCACTTT. Its protein product is CAWSVPRNSPLHF. The chain recombines TRBV30 with TRBJ1-6; D uncertain. The germline V gene encodes CDR1 GTSNPN and CDR2 SVGIG (reference sequence). CDR3 size: 13 residues. The V end lost 0 bases, the J end lost 7 bases, and 7 bases lay between the germline ends.

This rearrangement joins TRBV19 to TRBJ2-1, with 9 bases matching TRBD2. Germline V gene sequence: CDR1 LNHDA, CDR2 SQIVND (reference sequence). This CDR3 spans 15 amino acids. The V and J ends lost 3 bases and 6 bases, in that order; junction bases with no gene match: 6. The CDR3 protein is CASSIASGTGNEQFF. CDR3 DNA: TGTGCCAGTAGTATCGCTAGCGGGACCGGCAATGAGCAGTTCTTC.

This sequence joins TRBV18 and TRBJ2-5; D may be TRBD1 (5 bases). CDR1 is KGHSH and CDR2 is LQKENI in the germline V gene. The V end was cut by 2 bases, the J end by 4 bases, with 8 bases between. This CDR3 has 13 amino acids. DNA of the CDR3: TGTGCCAGCTCACCAGGGGCGTCAGAGACCCAGTACTTC. Amino acid sequence: CASSPGASETQYF.

This clone has just one count. The chain is built from TRBV25-1 and TRBJ1-3; 7 nucleotides match TRBD1. After removal of 2 bases from V and 7 bases from J, the junction contained 8 bases not matched to a gene. This CDR3 spans 15 amino acids. Germline V gene sequence: CDR1 MGHDK, CDR2 SYGVNS. In DNA, the CDR3 is TGTGCCAGCAGTGAACGAGGAGGGGGCGCGAACACCATATATTTT. This gives the protein CASSERGGGANTIYF.

The CDR3, as DNA: TGCGCCAGCAGCCAAGATCGCGGGAGTAATTCACCCCTCCACTTT. Translated, it gives CASSQDRGSNSPLHF. The chain uses TRBV4-1 and TRBJ1-6; D gene unclear. The V gene lost 0 bases and the J gene lost 6 bases, with 9 bases spanning the gap. Germline CDR1 reads MGHRA; CDR2 reads YSYEKL. This CDR3 region has 15 residues.

The chain employs TRBV5-6 and TRBJ2-2, with D tentatively TRBD1 (6 bases). The CDR3 consists of 16 residues. V lost 4 bases and J lost 1, with 14 bases in between. Germline V gives CDR1 SGHDT, CDR2 YYEEEE. In DNA form, the CDR3 reads TGTGCCAGCAGCGCCTCCACACAGGGGAACACCGGGGAGCTGTTTTTT. Its translation: CASSASTQGNTGELFF.

This clone was counted once. The chain is built from TRBV3-1 (or the pseudogene TRBV3-2) and TRBJ1-6; possible D gene TRBD1, 5 bases. V lost 0 bases to trimming and J lost 0 bases, with 6 bases between them. The CDR3 is 16 residues long. The germline gives CDR1 LGHDT, CDR2 YNNKEL (reference sequence). As DNA, the CDR3 is TGTGCCAGCAGCCAAGACAGGGACTCCTATAATTCACCCCTCCACTTT. Its translation is CASSQDRDSYNSPLHF.

The genes are TRBV28 and TRBJ1-3; D gene unclear. Trimming removed 3 bases at V and 4 bases at J, with 10 bases between. The germline gives CDR1 MDHEN, CDR2 SYDVKM. This CDR3 has 14 residues. DNA for the CDR3: TGTGCCAGCAGTTTTACGGGAACAGGAAACACCATATATTTT. It yields the protein CASSFTGTGNTIYF.

This clone was seen more than once but under ten times. The chain uses TRBV6-1 and TRBJ1-3, with 7 bases that match TRBD1. V lost 3 bases and J lost 3; bases outside the gene matches: 5. Germline CDR1 reads MNHNS; CDR2 reads SASEGT. CDR3 length: 15 amino acids. The chain's CDR3 is CASSEEGASGNTIYF. The CDR3 nucleotides read TGTGCCAGCAGTGAGGAGGGGGCAAGTGGAAACACCATATATTTT.

The chain recombines TRBV4-1 with TRBJ1-1; no clear D gene. Germline values: CDR1 MGHRA, CDR2 YSYEKL. The CDR3 runs 15 residues. Trimming removed 0 bases from V and 4 bases from J, with 12 bases in between. The CDR3 bases are TGCGCCAGCAGCCAAGAAGGAGGTCTTGTCACTGAAGCTTTCTTT. Translation gives CASSQEGGLVTEAFF.

The V gene is TRBV13, the J gene TRBJ1-2; weak D call: TRBD1 (6 bases). Germline assignment: CDR1 PRHDT and CDR2 FYEKMQ (reference sequence). This CDR3 region has 17 residues. Trimming left V 5 bases short and J 1 base short, with 20 bases between. The CDR3 region has the DNA TGTGCCAGCAGCCGACCGCTAGGGGGGGAACGTAACTATGGCTACACCTTC. It is translated as CASSRPLGGERNYGYTF.

CDR3 protein: CASSLDRVNEKLFF. The DNA for the CDR3 is TGCGCCAGCAGCCTCGACAGGGTGAATGAAAAACTGTTTTTT. The chain couples TRBV4-1 to TRBJ1-4; TRBD1 matches 7 bases. Trimming took 4 bases from V and 5 from J; bases not matched to a gene: 4. CDR1 MGHRA and CDR2 YSYEKL come from the germline V gene. The CDR3 consists of 14 residues.

V and J are TRBV5-4 and TRBJ2-7, with a tentative D call TRBD2 (5 bases). The CDR3 sequence is 13 residues long. Trimming shortened V by 0 bases and J by 9 bases, and 13 bases separated the two germline ends. Germline V CDR1 and CDR2: SGHNT, YYREEE (reference sequence). The CDR3 is CASSLVGEWGQYF. The CDR3 DNA reads TGTGCCAGCAGCTTGGTCGGGGAGTGGGGGCAGTACTTC.

V gene TRBV18 combines with J gene TRBJ2-3; TRBD1 is a possible D gene (6 bases). Germline loops: CDR1 KGHSH, CDR2 LQKENI. The CDR3 is 14 residues long. Trimming stripped 5 bases from V and 0 bases from J, with 9 bases between. The CDR3 loop reads CASSTDRSTDTQYF. CDR3 in DNA: TGTGCCAGCTCAACGGACAGAAGCACAGATACGCAGTATTTT.

This chain uses TRBV13 with TRBJ2-1, with D unclear. The germline gives CDR1 PRHDT, CDR2 FYEKMQ (reference sequence). This CDR3 spans 13 amino acids. The V gene lost 5 bases and the J gene lost 4 bases, with 9 bases spanning the gap. The CDR3 here is CASSQNLYNEQFF. CDR3 coding DNA: TGTGCCAGCAGCCAAAACCTATACAATGAGCAGTTCTTC.

This clone was detected once. The V call is TRBV6-2 or TRBV6-3, the J call TRBJ2-5; TRBD2 matches 12 bases. The CDR3 runs 16 residues. Losses at the gene ends were 6 bases for V and 5 bases for J; bases not matched to a gene: 10. The V gene's germline CDR1 is MNHEY and CDR2 SVGEGT. This CDR3 is CASSTRLAGELETQYF. For the CDR3, the DNA is TGTGCCAGCAGCACCCGACTAGCGGGAGAGCTGGAGACCCAGTACTTC.

The chain is built from TRBV19 and TRBJ1-1; D is uncertain. Between the trimmed V and J ends, which lost 6 bases and 1 base, there was a span of 9 bases. Germline CDR1 reads LNHDA; CDR2 reads SQIVND (reference sequence). The CDR3 extends over 13 amino acids. Written as DNA, the CDR3 is TGTGCCAGTAGAACTACCACGAACACTGAAGCTTTCTTT. This gives the protein CASRTTTNTEAFF.

This chain joins TRBV11-2 and TRBJ2-3; a weak D match, TRBD1 (5 bases). Trimming stripped 1 base from V and 2 bases from J, with 16 bases between. CDR3 size: 17 residues. The germline CDR1 and CDR2 sequences are SGHAT and FQNNGV. CDR3 coding DNA: TGTGCCAGCAGCTTAGCCATTGGACACCCTAACACAGATACGCAGTATTTT. This gives the protein CASSLAIGHPNTDTQYF.

This clone was observed many times. The V gene is TRBV3-1 (or the pseudogene TRBV3-2), the J gene TRBJ1-1; the D is unclear. V was trimmed by 3 bases and J by 2 bases, leaving 4 bases between them. This CDR3 spans 12 amino acids. The V gene's germline CDR1 is LGHDT and CDR2 YNNKEL (reference sequence). For the CDR3, the DNA is TGTGCCAGCAGCCACTTAAACACTGAAGCTTTCTTT. This translates into CASSHLNTEAFF.